Sequencing of this T cell receptor beta chain was carried out in a study of early T cells in non-severe SARS-CoV-2 infection. Overall study context: Unpaired chains resulted from sequencing bulk RNA of unsorted whole blood.

Germline loops: CDR1 DFQATT, CDR2 SNEGSKA (reference sequence). V dropped 6 bases and J dropped 6 bases, with 17 bases sitting between them. CDR3 length equals 13 residues. General study results and limits: CD4 and private specificities were missed by VDJdb matching, which favored anti-spike CD8 responses.

On this clonotype: The target antigen is unknown.

As part of library construction, unique molecular identifiers were attached to individual cDNA molecules. MiXCR was run by TCRdb on the 5' RACE reads, yielding one entry per CDR3 protein. Here the sample spans tens of thousands of distinct CDR3 sequences, approximately 10% being singletons. The clonotype originates from an adult who was a healthcare worker with PCR-confirmed SARS-CoV-2 infection or an uninfected control (not recorded which). The rearrangement uses TRBV20-1 and TRBJ2-5, with D tentatively TRBD1 or TRBD2 (6 bases each). The sequencing here drew on whole blood, taken at baseline. The CDR3 coding sequence is TGCAGTGCCCACCACCAGGGGAGGCAGACCCAGTACTTC. It is translated as CSAHHQGRQTQYF.